The 5 T cell receptor beta chains reported below all come from one sample, sequenced in a study of CD8+ T cells in alopecia areata. RNA was isolated and reverse transcribed to cDNA, the sequencing template. Clones were sequenced by immunoSEQ multiplex PCR, and TCRdb holds only the in-frame ones, with some missing. The table lists 120,000 or so clones, approximately 60% of them singletons. Specified treatment: oral pan-JAK inhibitor, 5-10 mg twice daily. The specimen was CD4+ T cells sorted from blood, collected at week 4, from a patient treated with tofacitinib. Receptors originate from a human donor with alopecia areata.

The chain couples TRBV5-1 to TRBJ2-7; TRBD1 aligns across 10 bases. The V and J ends lost 1 base and 5 bases, in that order; junction bases with no gene match: 9. This CDR3 comprises 16 residues. Germline V gives CDR1 SGHRS, CDR2 YFSETQ. CDR3: CASSLTPGTGAHEQYF. The DNA of the CDR3 is TGCGCCAGCAGCTTGACGCCCGGGACAGGGGCACACGAGCAGTACTTC.

This sequence joins TRBV18 and TRBJ2-1, with a possible D match to TRBD1 (6 bases). CDR1 KGHSH and CDR2 LQKENI come from the germline V gene. The CDR3 spans 15 residues. The ends were cut back, 3 bases at V and 3 bases at J, with 12 bases in the middle. CDR3 amino acids: CASSPPPGDYNEQFF. The CDR3 bases are TGTGCCAGCTCACCGCCGCCAGGGGACTACAATGAGCAGTTCTTC.

The chain combines TRBV9 with TRBJ2-3; no reliable D call. The V gene's germline CDR1 is SGDLS and CDR2 YYNGEE. The CDR3 is 13 amino acids. Trimming pared 0 bases from V and 3 bases from J, leaving 5 bases between. The CDR3 nucleotides read TGTGCCAGCAGCGTAGTTCAGACAGATACGCAGTATTTT. The encoded protein is CASSVVQTDTQYF.

The chain combines TRBV7-9 with TRBJ2-3, with TRBD1 identical over 7 bases. Looked up from germline, CDR1 is SEHNR and CDR2 is FQNEAQ (reference sequence). V shed 6 bases and J 2 bases; nucleotides not matched to a gene: 5. CDR3 length: 14 residues. CDR3 DNA sequence: TGTGCCAGCAGTAGGACAGGCCTCACAGATACGCAGTATTTT. Amino acid sequence: CASSRTGLTDTQYF.

This clone turned up a few times. The chain joins TRBV30 to TRBJ2-1; D is ambiguous. V gave up 2 bases and J gave up 4 bases, with 12 bases separating them. The length of the CDR3 is 14 residues. CDR1 and CDR2 (germline): GTSNPN, SVGIG (reference sequence). The CDR3 DNA follows: TGTGCCTGGAGTCACCGGCTCCGATACAATGAGCAGTTCTTC. The encoded protein is CAWSHRLRYNEQFF.